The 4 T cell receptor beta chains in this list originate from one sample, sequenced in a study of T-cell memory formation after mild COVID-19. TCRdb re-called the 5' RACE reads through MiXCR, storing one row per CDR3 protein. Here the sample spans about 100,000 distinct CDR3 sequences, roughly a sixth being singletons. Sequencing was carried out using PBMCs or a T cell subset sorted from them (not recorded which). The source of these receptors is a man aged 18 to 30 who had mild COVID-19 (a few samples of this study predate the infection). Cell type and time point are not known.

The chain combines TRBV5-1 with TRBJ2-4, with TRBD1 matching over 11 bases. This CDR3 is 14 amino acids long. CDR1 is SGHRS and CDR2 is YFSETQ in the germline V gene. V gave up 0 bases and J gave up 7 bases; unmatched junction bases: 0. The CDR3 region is CASSLGDRGNIQYF. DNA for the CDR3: TGCGCCAGCAGCTTGGGGGACAGGGGGAACATTCAGTACTTC.

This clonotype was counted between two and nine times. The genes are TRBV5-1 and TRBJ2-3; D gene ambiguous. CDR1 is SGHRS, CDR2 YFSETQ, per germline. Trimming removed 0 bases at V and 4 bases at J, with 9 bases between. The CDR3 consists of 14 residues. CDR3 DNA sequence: TGCGCCAGCAGCTTGGAGTTAGACTCAGATACGCAGTATTTT. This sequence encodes CASSLELDSDTQYF.

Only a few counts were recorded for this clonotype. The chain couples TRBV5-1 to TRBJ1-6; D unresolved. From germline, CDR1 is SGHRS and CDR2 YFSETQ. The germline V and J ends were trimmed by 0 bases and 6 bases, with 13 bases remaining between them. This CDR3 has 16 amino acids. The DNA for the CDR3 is TGCGCCAGCAGCTTGGACAGTCCCCCTTCTAATTCACCCCTCCACTTT. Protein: CASSLDSPPSNSPLHF.

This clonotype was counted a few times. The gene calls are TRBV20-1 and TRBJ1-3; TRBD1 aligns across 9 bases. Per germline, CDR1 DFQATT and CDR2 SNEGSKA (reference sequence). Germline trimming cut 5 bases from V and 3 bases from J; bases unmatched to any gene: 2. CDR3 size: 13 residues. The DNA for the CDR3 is TGCAGTGCTGACAGGGGGTTTGGAAACACCATATATTTT. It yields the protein CSADRGFGNTIYF.